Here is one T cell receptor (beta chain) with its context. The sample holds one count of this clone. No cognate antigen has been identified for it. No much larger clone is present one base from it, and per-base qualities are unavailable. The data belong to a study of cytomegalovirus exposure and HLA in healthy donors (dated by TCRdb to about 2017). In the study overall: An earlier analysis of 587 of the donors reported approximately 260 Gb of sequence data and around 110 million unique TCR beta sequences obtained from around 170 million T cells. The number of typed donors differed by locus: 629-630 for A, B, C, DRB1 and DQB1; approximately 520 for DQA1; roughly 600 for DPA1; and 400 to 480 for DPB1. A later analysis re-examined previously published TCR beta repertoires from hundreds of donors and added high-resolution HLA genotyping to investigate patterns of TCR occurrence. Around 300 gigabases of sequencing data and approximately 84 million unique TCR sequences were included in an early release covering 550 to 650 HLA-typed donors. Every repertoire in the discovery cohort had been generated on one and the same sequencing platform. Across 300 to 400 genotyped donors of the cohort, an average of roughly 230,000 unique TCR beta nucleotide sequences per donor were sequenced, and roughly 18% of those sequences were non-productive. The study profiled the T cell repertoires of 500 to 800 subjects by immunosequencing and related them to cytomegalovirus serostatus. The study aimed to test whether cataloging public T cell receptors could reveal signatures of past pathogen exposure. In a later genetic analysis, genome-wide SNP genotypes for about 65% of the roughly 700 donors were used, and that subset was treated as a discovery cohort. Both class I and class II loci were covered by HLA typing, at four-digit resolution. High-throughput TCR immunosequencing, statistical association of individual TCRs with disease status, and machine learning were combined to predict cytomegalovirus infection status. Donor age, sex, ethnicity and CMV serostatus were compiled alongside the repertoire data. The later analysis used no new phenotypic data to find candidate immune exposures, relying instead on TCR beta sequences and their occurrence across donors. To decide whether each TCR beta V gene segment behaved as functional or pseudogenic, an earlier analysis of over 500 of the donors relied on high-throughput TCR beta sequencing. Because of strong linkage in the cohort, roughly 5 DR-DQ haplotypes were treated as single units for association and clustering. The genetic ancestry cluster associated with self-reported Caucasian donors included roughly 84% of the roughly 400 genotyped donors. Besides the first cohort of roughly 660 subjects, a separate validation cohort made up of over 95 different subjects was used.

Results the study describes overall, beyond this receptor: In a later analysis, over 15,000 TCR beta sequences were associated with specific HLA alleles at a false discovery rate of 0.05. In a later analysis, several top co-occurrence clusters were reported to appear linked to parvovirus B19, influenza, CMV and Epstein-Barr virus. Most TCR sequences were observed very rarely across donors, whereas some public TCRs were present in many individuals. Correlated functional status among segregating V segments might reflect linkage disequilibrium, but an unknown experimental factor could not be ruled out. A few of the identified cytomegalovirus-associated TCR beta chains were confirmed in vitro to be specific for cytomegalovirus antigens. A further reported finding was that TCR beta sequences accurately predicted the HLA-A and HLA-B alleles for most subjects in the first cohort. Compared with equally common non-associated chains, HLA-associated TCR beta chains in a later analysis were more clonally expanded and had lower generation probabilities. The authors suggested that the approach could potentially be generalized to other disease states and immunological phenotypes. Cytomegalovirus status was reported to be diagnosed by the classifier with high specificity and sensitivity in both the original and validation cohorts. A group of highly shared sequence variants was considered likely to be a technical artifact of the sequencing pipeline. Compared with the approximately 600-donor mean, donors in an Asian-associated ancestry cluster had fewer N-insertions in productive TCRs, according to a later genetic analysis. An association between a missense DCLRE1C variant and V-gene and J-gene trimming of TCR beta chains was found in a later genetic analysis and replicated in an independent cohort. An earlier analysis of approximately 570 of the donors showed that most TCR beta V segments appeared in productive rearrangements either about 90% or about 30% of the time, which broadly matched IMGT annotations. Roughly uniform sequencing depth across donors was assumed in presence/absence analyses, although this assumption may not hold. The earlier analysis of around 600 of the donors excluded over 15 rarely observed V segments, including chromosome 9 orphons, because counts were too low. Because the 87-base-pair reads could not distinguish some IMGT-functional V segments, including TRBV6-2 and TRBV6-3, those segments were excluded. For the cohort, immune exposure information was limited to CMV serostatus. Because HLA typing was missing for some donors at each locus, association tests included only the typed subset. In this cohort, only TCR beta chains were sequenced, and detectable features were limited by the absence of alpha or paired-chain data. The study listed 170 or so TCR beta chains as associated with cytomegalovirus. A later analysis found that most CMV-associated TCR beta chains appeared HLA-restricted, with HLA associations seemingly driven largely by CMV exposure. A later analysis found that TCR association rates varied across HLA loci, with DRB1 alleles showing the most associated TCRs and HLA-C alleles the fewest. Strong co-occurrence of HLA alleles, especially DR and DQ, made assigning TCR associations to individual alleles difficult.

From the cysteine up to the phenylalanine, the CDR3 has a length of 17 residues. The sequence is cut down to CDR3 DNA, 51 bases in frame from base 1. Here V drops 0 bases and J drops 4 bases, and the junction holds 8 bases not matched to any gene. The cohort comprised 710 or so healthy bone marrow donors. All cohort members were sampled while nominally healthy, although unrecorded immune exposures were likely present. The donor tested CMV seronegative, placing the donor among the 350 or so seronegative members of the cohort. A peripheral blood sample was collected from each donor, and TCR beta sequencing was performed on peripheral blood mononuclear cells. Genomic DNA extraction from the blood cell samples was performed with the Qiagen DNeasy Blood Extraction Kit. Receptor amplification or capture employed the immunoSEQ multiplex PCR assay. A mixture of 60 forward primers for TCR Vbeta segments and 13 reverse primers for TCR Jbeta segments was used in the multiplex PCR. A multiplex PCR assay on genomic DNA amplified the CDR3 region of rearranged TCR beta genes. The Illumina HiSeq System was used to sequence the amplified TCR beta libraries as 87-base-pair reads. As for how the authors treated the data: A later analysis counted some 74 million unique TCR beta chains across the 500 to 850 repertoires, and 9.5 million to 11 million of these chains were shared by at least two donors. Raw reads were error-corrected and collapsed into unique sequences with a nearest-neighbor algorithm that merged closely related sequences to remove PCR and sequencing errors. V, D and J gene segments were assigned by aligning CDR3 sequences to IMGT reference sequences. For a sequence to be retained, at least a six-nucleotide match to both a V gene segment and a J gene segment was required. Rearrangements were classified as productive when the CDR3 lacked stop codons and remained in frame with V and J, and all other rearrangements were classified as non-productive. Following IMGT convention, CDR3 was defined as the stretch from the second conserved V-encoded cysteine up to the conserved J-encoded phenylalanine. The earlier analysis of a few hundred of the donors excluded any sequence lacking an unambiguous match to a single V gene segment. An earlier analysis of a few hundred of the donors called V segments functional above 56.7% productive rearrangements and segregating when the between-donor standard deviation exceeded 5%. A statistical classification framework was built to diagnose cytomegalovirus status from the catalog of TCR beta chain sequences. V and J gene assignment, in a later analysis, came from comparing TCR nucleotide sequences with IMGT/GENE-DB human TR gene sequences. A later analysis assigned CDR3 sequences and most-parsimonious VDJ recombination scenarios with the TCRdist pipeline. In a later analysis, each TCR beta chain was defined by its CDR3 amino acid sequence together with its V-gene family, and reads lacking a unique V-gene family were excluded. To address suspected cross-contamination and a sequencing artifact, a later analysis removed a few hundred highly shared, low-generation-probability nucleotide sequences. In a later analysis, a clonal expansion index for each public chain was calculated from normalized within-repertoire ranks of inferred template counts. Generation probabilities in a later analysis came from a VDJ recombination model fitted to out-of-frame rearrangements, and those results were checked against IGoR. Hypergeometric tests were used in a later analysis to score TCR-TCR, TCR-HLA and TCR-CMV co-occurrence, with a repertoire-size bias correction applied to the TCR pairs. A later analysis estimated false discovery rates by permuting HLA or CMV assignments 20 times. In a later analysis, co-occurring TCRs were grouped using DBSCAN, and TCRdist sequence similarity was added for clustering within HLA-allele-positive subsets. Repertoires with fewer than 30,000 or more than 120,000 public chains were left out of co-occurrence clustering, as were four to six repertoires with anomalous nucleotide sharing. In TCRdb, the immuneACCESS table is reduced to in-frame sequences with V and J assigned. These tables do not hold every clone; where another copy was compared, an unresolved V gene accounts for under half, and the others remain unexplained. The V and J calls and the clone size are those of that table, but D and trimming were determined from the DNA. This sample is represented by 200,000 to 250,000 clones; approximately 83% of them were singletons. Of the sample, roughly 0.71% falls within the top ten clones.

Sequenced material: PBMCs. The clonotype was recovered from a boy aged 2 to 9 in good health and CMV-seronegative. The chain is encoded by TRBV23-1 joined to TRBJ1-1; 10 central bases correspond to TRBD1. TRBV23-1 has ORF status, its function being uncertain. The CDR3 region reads CASSQSAPGQGITEAFF. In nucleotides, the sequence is TGCGCCAGCAGTCAATCCGCCCCGGGACAGGGGATCACTGAAGCTTTCTTT.